A selection of T cell receptor beta chains follows, all from one sample in a study of cytomegalovirus exposure and HLA in healthy donors. Sequencing used immunoSEQ multiplex PCR; TCRdb keeps in-frame clones, though not all of them. The sample has around 220,000 clones, roughly 88% seen once; the top ten hold roughly 2.8%. What was sequenced was PBMCs. The receptors were gathered from a woman aged 18 to 35 in good health and CMV-seronegative. CDR3s include the opening cysteine and the closing phenylalanine or tryptophan. Fields, in order: clone size, V gene, D gene, J gene, CDR3 protein, CDR3 DNA. A D gene is named only where the DNA matches it firmly. Clone size is shown for a subset of rows, as once, few, many or a class of expanded clone.

>NA|TRBV5-1|TRBD1|TRBJ2-7
CASSLNPRTGDYEQYF
TGCGCCAGCAGCTTGAATCCTCGGACAGGGGACTACGAGCAGTACTTC
>NA|TRBV29-1|NA|TRBJ2-7
CSAEAGGEQYF
TGCAGCGCCGAAGCCGGGGGCGAGCAGTACTTC
>few|TRBV7-2|TRBD1|TRBJ1-2
CASSYGQGGSGYTF
TGTGCCAGCAGCTATGGACAGGGTGGCTCTGGCTACACCTTC
>NA|TRBV27|TRBD1|TRBJ2-7
CASMTGNYEQYF
TGTGCCAGTATGACAGGGAACTACGAGCAGTACTTC
>NA|TRBV28|NA|TRBJ1-2
CASSLINRPGANYGYTF
TGTGCCAGCAGTTTAATCAATCGCCCAGGGGCTAACTATGGCTACACCTTC
>NA|TRBV5-4|NA|TRBJ2-3
CASSSGGADTQYF
TGTGCCAGCAGCTCAGGAGGGGCGGATACGCAGTATTTT
>NA|TRBV19|NA|TRBJ2-3
CASSPTQSTDTQYF
TGTGCCAGTTCCCCTACGCAAAGCACAGATACGCAGTATTTT
>NA|TRBV5-4|NA|TRBJ1-2
CASSTDSRYGYTF
TGTGCCAGCAGCACGGACAGTCGCTATGGCTACACCTTC
>once|TRBV28|NA|TRBJ1-1
CASTPPGMGNTEAFF
TGTGCCAGCACTCCCCCCGGGATGGGGAACACTGAAGCTTTCTTT
>NA|TRBV2|NA|TRBJ1-5
CASSEGGRRFNQPQHF
TGTGCCAGCAGTGAAGGAGGGCGACGGTTCAATCAGCCCCAGCATTTT
>NA|TRBV7-9|TRBD1|TRBJ2-3
CASSQNRGFSTDTQYF
TGTGCCAGCAGCCAAAACAGGGGTTTTAGCACAGATACGCAGTATTTT
>NA|TRBV21-1|NA|TRBJ2-1
CASSLWDRVFWSYNEQFF
TGTGCCAGCAGCCTATGGGACAGGGTGTTTTGGTCCTACAATGAGCAGTTCTTC
>NA|TRBV27|TRBD2|TRBJ2-3
CASSLSPRTSGSSTDTQYF
TGTGCCAGCAGTTTATCGCCCCGGACTAGCGGGAGTAGCACAGATACGCAGTATTTT
>NA|TRBV5-8|TRBD2|TRBJ2-7
CASSRDPSSGKWGEQYF
TGTGCCAGCAGCCGCGACCCTTCTAGCGGGAAATGGGGGGAGCAGTACTTC
>NA|TRBV7-2|NA|TRBJ2-3
CASSLELTGTQYF
TGTGCCAGCAGCTTAGAACTTACGGGTACGCAGTATTTT
>once|TRBV15|NA|TRBJ2-3
CATSINRVDTQYF
TGTGCCACCAGTATCAACAGGGTGGATACGCAGTATTTT
>NA|TRBV9|TRBD2|TRBJ2-2
CASSGILSGRAGGELFF
TGTGCCAGCAGCGGCATTCTAAGCGGGAGAGCGGGCGGGGAGCTGTTTTTT
>NA|TRBV18|TRBD1|TRBJ2-7
CASSRLAGQGTGGQYF
TGTGCCAGCTCCCGTCTCGCGGGACAGGGTACCGGCGGGCAGTACTTC
>once|TRBV5-8|NA|TRBJ2-7
CASICIPDGLRQDYYEQYF
TGTGCCAGCATCTGTATCCCAGACGGGTTACGACAGGATTACTACGAGCAGTACTTC
>NA|TRBV11-2|TRBD1|TRBJ1-4
CASSSGTGAEKLFF
TGTGCCAGCAGCTCCGGGACAGGGGCAGAAAAACTGTTTTTT
>once|TRBV2|TRBD2|TRBJ2-7
CASRAGTREYEQYF
TGTGCCAGCAGGGCCGGGACTAGGGAATACGAGCAGTACTTC
>NA|TRBV5-1|TRBD1|TRBJ2-7
CASSEDRAYEQYF
TGCGCCAGCAGCGAGGACAGGGCCTACGAGCAGTACTTC
>NA|TRBV27|NA|TRBJ2-2
CASSFVTGELFF
TGTGCCAGCAGTTTCGTCACCGGGGAGCTGTTTTTT
>NA|TRBV28|NA|TRBJ2-2
CASSLPDSLLTGELFF
TGTGCCAGCAGTTTACCGGACAGTCTCCTAACCGGGGAGCTGTTTTTT
>NA|TRBV14|TRBD2|TRBJ2-7
CASSQGRLAGVSEQYF
TGTGCCAGCAGCCAGGGTCGTCTAGCGGGAGTATCCGAGCAGTACTTC
>NA|TRBV10-3|NA|TRBJ2-3
CAIRGGQSDTQYF
TGTGCCATCAGAGGAGGCCAGTCGGATACGCAGTATTTT
>once|TRBV5-1|NA|TRBJ2-2
CASLPGSANTGELFF
TGCGCCAGCCTGCCGGGTTCCGCGAACACCGGGGAGCTGTTTTTT
>NA|TRBV19|TRBD1|TRBJ2-7
CASSPQGQIRSEQYF
TGTGCCAGTAGCCCACAGGGACAGATACGATCGGAGCAGTACTTC
>NA|TRBV5-4|TRBD2|TRBJ2-2
CASSLGLAGAGELFF
TGTGCCAGCAGCTTGGGCCTAGCGGGAGCCGGGGAGCTGTTTTTT
>NA|TRBV10-1|TRBD1|TRBJ1-1
CASSESPDRAGTEAFF
TGCGCCAGCAGTGAGTCGCCCGACAGGGCAGGCACTGAAGCTTTCTTT
>NA|TRBV11-2|NA|TRBJ1-1
CASSLGHITEAFF
TGTGCCAGCAGCTTAGGGCACATCACTGAAGCTTTCTTT
>NA|TRBV9|NA|TRBJ2-5
CASSVWGRSGETQYF
TGTGCCAGCAGCGTATGGGGCCGATCAGGAGAGACCCAGTACTTC
>NA|TRBV18|TRBD2|TRBJ2-1
CASSFGGDVVNEQFF
TGTGCCAGCTCATTTGGGGGGGACGTGGTTAATGAGCAGTTCTTC
>NA|TRBV4-2|TRBD2|TRBJ2-2
CASSQERPSGGFVGELFF
TGTGCCAGCAGCCAAGAACGCCCTAGCGGGGGGTTTGTCGGGGAGCTGTTTTTT
>NA|TRBV11-2|NA|TRBJ2-1
CASSSQGNGEQFF
TGTGCCAGCAGCAGCCAGGGTAACGGTGAGCAGTTCTTC
>NA|TRBV7-9|TRBD1|TRBJ2-7
CASSSQGIYEQYF
TGTGCCAGCAGCTCACAGGGGATCTACGAGCAGTACTTC
>NA|TRBV27|TRBD1|TRBJ1-2
CASSGETGGRGYTF
TGTGCCAGCAGTGGAGAGACAGGGGGCAGGGGCTACACCTTC
>NA|TRBV27|NA|TRBJ1-5
CASSFGGDQPQHF
TGTGCCAGCAGTTTCGGGGGGGATCAGCCCCAGCATTTT
>NA|TRBV7-2|TRBD1|TRBJ2-7
CASSAYRGSSYEQYF
TGTGCCAGCAGCGCCTACAGGGGCTCTAGCTACGAGCAGTACTTC
>NA|TRBV7-7|TRBD1|TRBJ2-5
CASSPLGTGQETQYF
TGTGCTAGCAGTCCCCTTGGGACAGGGCAAGAGACCCAGTACTTC
>NA|TRBV19|TRBD1|TRBJ2-1
CASSMRTRGRRDEQFF
TGTGCCAGTAGTATGAGGACGAGGGGGCGCAGAGATGAGCAGTTCTTC
>NA|TRBV28|NA|TRBJ1-2
CAAVGAGTYGYTF
TGTGCCGCCGTGGGGGCAGGGACCTATGGCTACACCTTC
>NA|TRBV30|TRBD1|TRBJ1-1
CAWSADRYNTEAFF
TGTGCCTGGAGTGCGGACAGGTATAACACTGAAGCTTTCTTT
>NA|TRBV5-1|NA|TRBJ1-1
CASSFEGGITEAFF
TGCGCCAGCAGCTTCGAGGGAGGGATCACTGAAGCTTTCTTT
>NA|TRBV28|TRBD1|TRBJ1-1
CASSRVTGQGETEAFF
TGTGCCAGCAGTCGGGTGACGGGGCAGGGGGAGACTGAAGCTTTCTTT
>NA|TRBV28|NA|TRBJ1-3
CASSHYGNSGNTIYF
TGTGCCAGCAGTCACTACGGAAACTCTGGAAACACCATATATTTT
>NA|TRBV15|NA|TRBJ2-7
CATSRDLTSGYEQYF
TGTGCCACCAGCAGAGACCTGACTAGTGGCTACGAGCAGTACTTC
>once|TRBV10-3|TRBD1|TRBJ2-1
CATHPGQAPSNEQFF
TGTGCCACCCACCCCGGACAGGCCCCTAGCAATGAGCAGTTCTTC
>NA|TRBV11-3|NA|TRBJ2-3
CASSPSPGVGTQYF
TGTGCCAGCAGCCCCTCCCCAGGGGTTGGGACGCAGTATTTT
>NA|TRBV29-1|TRBD1|TRBJ2-2
CSVKGQGASGELFF
TGCAGCGTTAAGGGGCAGGGGGCTTCCGGGGAGCTGTTTTTT
>NA|TRBV27|NA|TRBJ2-7
CASSERSSSYEQYF
TGTGCCAGTTCTGAGCGCTCGAGCTCCTACGAGCAGTACTTC
>NA|TRBV11-3|TRBD1|TRBJ2-7
CASSSSTGGEQYF
TGTGCCAGCAGCTCCTCTACAGGGGGCGAGCAGTACTTC
>NA|TRBV19|NA|TRBJ2-7
CASSIGQFPYEQYF
TGTGCCAGTAGTATTGGTCAGTTCCCCTACGAGCAGTACTTC
>NA|TRBV19|NA|TRBJ1-2
CASKGGGNYGYTF
TGTGCCAGTAAAGGGGGGGGGAACTATGGCTACACCTTC